These T cell receptor beta chains were read from a single sample in a study of T cell responses to AZD1222 COVID-19 vaccine. Only in-frame clones appear in the TCRdb table, and some are missing; sequencing was by immunoSEQ multiplex PCR. The sample has 130,000 or so clones; around nine tenths are singletons. The source was peripheral blood, collected 28 days after the second dose of the MenACWY control vaccine. Source of these receptors: an adult who received the MenACWY meningococcal vaccine as a control. Both conserved end residues are part of each CDR3. A D gene is named only where the DNA matches it firmly. Rows give clone size only sometimes, using once, few, many, or a class for an expanded clone.

CDR3nt: TGTGCCAGCAGTGAATGGGGGGGGCTCCAAGAGACCCAGTACTTC; CDR3aa: CASSEWGGLQETQYF; v_gene: TRBV2; abundance: -; d_gene: -; j_gene: TRBJ2-5; len: 15
CDR3nt: TGTGCCTGGAGTGGGTGGGCGAGCTCCTACGAGCAGTACTTC; CDR3aa: CAWSGWASSYEQYF; v_gene: TRBV30; abundance: -; d_gene: -; j_gene: TRBJ2-7; len: 14
CDR3nt: TGTGCCAGTAGTACAGGACAGGGGGGAACTGAAGCTTTCTTT; CDR3aa: CASSTGQGGTEAFF; v_gene: TRBV19; abundance: once; d_gene: TRBD1; j_gene: TRBJ1-1; len: 14
CDR3nt: TGTGCCAGCAGCCAAAGGGGAGGGGTAGGAACTTATGGCTACACCTTC; CDR3aa: CASSQRGGVGTYGYTF; v_gene: TRBV3-1/TRBV3-2; abundance: -; d_gene: -; j_gene: TRBJ1-2; len: 16
CDR3nt: TGTGCCAGCAGTGAAGACAGGGGGCTGGAGACCCAGTACTTC; CDR3aa: CASSEDRGLETQYF; v_gene: TRBV6-1; abundance: -; d_gene: TRBD1; j_gene: TRBJ2-5; len: 14
CDR3nt: TGTGCCAGCAGCTCGCGGACAGCCACGAACACCGGGGAGCTGTTTTTT; CDR3aa: CASSSRTATNTGELFF; v_gene: TRBV7-9; abundance: -; d_gene: -; j_gene: TRBJ2-2; len: 16
CDR3nt: TGTGCCAGCAGCTTAGGGAGTGGCGGACACAGCTCCTACGAGCAGTACTTC; CDR3aa: CASSLGSGGHSSYEQYF; v_gene: TRBV7-9; abundance: few; d_gene: -; j_gene: TRBJ2-7; len: 17
CDR3nt: TGTGCCAGCAGCCAGTACAATGAGCAGTTCTTC; CDR3aa: CASSQYNEQFF; v_gene: TRBV4-2; abundance: -; d_gene: -; j_gene: TRBJ2-1; len: 11
CDR3nt: TGTGCCAGCAGCCCCAGGGGGTCGGTGTTGGGACGTTTGAACACTGAAGCTTTCTTT; CDR3aa: CASSPRGSVLGRLNTEAFF; v_gene: TRBV11-2; abundance: -; d_gene: TRBD1; j_gene: TRBJ1-1; len: 19
CDR3nt: TGTGCCAGCAGCTGGGACCCATCCGGAGAGCAGTACTTC; CDR3aa: CASSWDPSGEQYF; v_gene: TRBV7-9; abundance: -; d_gene: -; j_gene: TRBJ2-7; len: 13
CDR3nt: TGTGCCAGCAGCTTAACCGGGACAGGAGGATACTCCTATAATTCACCCCTCCACTTT; CDR3aa: CASSLTGTGGYSYNSPLHF; v_gene: TRBV7-2; abundance: -; d_gene: TRBD1; j_gene: TRBJ1-6; len: 19
CDR3nt: TGCGCCAGCAGCCCTAATGACAGGGTTGGGTATGGCTACACCTTC; CDR3aa: CASSPNDRVGYGYTF; v_gene: TRBV4-3; abundance: -; d_gene: TRBD1; j_gene: TRBJ1-2; len: 15
CDR3nt: TGTGCCAGCAGTGGGCGGGAGTGGGGGGAGACCCAGTACTTC; CDR3aa: CASSGREWGETQYF; v_gene: TRBV2; abundance: -; d_gene: TRBD2; j_gene: TRBJ2-5; len: 14
CDR3nt: TGTGCCAGTAGTATGCGGGAACCCTACGAGCAGTACTTC; CDR3aa: CASSMREPYEQYF; v_gene: TRBV19; abundance: once; d_gene: -; j_gene: TRBJ2-7; len: 13
CDR3nt: TGTGCCAGCAGCGGGACAGGGGGCCAAGAGACCCAGTACTTC; CDR3aa: CASSGTGGQETQYF; v_gene: TRBV11-3; abundance: -; d_gene: TRBD1; j_gene: TRBJ2-5; len: 14
CDR3nt: TGTGCCAGCAGCCAGACAGGGAAGATGGGCTACACCTTC; CDR3aa: CASSQTGKMGYTF; v_gene: TRBV7-9; abundance: -; d_gene: TRBD1; j_gene: TRBJ1-2; len: 13
CDR3nt: TGTGCCAGCAGCAAACTAGCGGGAGTCGGTGAGCAGTTCTTC; CDR3aa: CASSKLAGVGEQFF; v_gene: TRBV7-8; abundance: -; d_gene: TRBD2; j_gene: TRBJ2-1; len: 14